These 8 T cell receptor beta chains were all obtained from the same sample, sequenced in a study of blood T cells in healthy people across ages. A sample-barcoded 5' primer and a J-beta primer mix were used in a second PCR of roughly 7 to 12 cycles. TCRdb redid the calling of the 5' RACE reads with MiXCR, one entry per CDR3 protein. The sample shows roughly 1,100,000 distinct CDR3 sequences, approximately 26% of them seen only once. These data were likewise used in another study, on T cells of mothers and their children.

The sample was blood. The source is a girl under 10 years old in good health.

This clonotype was observed a handful of times. This chain connects TRBV12-3 or TRBV12-4 to TRBJ1-1; D is undetermined. This CDR3 contains 14 residues. V gave up 6 bases and J gave up 0 bases, with 11 bases separating them. CDR3 in DNA: TGTGCCAGCAGCCGGATGAGACTGAACACTGAAGCTTTCTTT. It yields the protein CASSRMRLNTEAFF.

The rearrangement uses TRBV11-3 and TRBJ2-7; D is ambiguous. The V gene lost 2 bases and the J gene lost 2 bases, with 16 bases spanning the gap. The CDR3 runs to 16 residues. Looked up from germline, CDR1 is SGHNT and CDR2 is YENEEA. The chain's CDR3 is CASSLSTKQWAYEQYF. CDR3 nucleotides: TGTGCCAGCAGCTTATCGACCAAGCAATGGGCCTACGAGCAGTACTTC.

V is TRBV2 and J is TRBJ1-1; D unresolved. The germline CDR1 and CDR2 sequences are SNHLY and FYNNEI. This CDR3 is 15 amino acids long. The V end was cut by 1 base, the J end by 2 bases, with 11 bases between. In DNA form, the CDR3 reads TGTGCCAGCAGTGAAGGGTGGTACGAAAACACTGAAGCTTTCTTT. Its protein product is CASSEGWYENTEAFF.

This clonotype was observed a handful of times. The V and J genes are TRBV14 and TRBJ1-6, with D maybe TRBD1 (5 bases). This CDR3 comprises 17 residues. The germline gives CDR1 SGHDN, CDR2 FVKESK. Trimming stripped 1 base from V and 2 bases from J, with 12 bases between. The CDR3 sequence is CASSQGSGGAYNSPLHF. The CDR3 DNA reads TGTGCCAGCAGCCAAGGGTCTGGAGGGGCCTATAATTCACCCCTCCACTTT. The variable domain in full, with the rest retrieved from reference TRBV14 and TRBJ1-6, is EAGVTQFPSHSVIEKGQTVTLRCDPISGHDNLYWYRRVMGKEIKFLLHFVKESKQDESGMPNNRFLAERTGGTYSTLKVQPAELEDSGVYFCASSQGSGGAYNSPLHFGNGTRLTVT.

In its sample, this clonotype was seen a few times. The genes are TRBV6-5 and TRBJ1-4; 7 positions match TRBD1. This CDR3 is built from 14 residues. Trimming removed 5 bases from V and 7 bases from J; junction bases left unmatched: 7. Looked up from germline, CDR1 is MNHEY and CDR2 is SVGAGI. This chain's CDR3 is CASSPPGGSEKLFF. In DNA form, the CDR3 reads TGTGCCAGCAGTCCGCCAGGGGGTAGTGAAAAACTGTTTTTT.

The genes are TRBV4-1 and TRBJ2-1; D call uncertain. The CDR3 loop spans 13 amino acids. CDR1 and CDR2 (germline): MGHRA, YSYEKL. The V end was cut by 4 bases, the J end by 10 bases, with 14 bases between. CDR3 amino acids: CASSLRASWEQFF. The CDR3 DNA follows: TGCGCCAGCAGCCTCCGCGCCTCCTGGGAGCAGTTCTTC.

The chain couples TRBV12-5 to TRBJ2-7; TRBD2 is a possible D gene (6 bases). The germline gives CDR1 LGHNT, CDR2 FRNRAP. Deletions cut 1 base from V and 1 base from J, with 17 bases between. The CDR3 runs 17 residues. CDR3 amino acids: CASGLAPSLASSYEQYF. Written as DNA, the CDR3 is TGTGCTAGTGGTTTGGCCCCATCACTAGCTTCTTCCTACGAGCAGTACTTC.

V usage is TRBV2 and J usage is TRBJ2-1; D ambiguous. Germline V gene sequence: CDR1 SNHLY, CDR2 FYNNEI. V lost 3 bases to trimming and J lost 8 bases, with 11 bases between them. The CDR3 covers 13 residues. CDR3 DNA sequence: TGTGCCAGCAGTGATTGGCTGAAGGATGAGCAGTTCTTC. Translated: CASSDWLKDEQFF. The variable domain in full, completed from reference TRBV2 and TRBJ2-1, reads EPEVTQTPSHQVTQMGQEVILRCVPISNHLYFYWYRQILGQKVEFLVSFYNNEISEKSEIFDDQFSVERPDGSNFTLKIRSTKLEDSAMYFCASSDWLKDEQFFGPGTRLTVL.